The clone carrying this T cell receptor (beta chain) was seen only a few times. Its specificity is unknown. Germline CDR1 reads SGDLS; CDR2 reads YYNGEE. CDR3 size: 14 residues. J gave up 5 bases and V 4 bases, and 6 bases lay outside the gene matches. This entry belongs to a study of response to subunit inactivated influenza vaccine. Whole-study findings and limits: Authors suggested seasonal influenza vaccinations each recruit few new T cells.

In TCRdb, the RT-PCR reads were re-called with MiXCR into one record per CDR3 protein. The sample holds more than 450,000 distinct CDR3 sequences, 12% seen once. The chain is built from TRBV9 and TRBJ2-3; 8 nucleotides agree with TRBD2. Sequencing was performed on PBMCs from blood, taken on the day of vaccination. The clonotype comes from a man in his fifties or sixties who received an inactivated influenza vaccine. The chain's CDR3 is CASSNQREGDTQYF. CDR3 DNA: TGTGCCAGCAGCAACCAACGGGAGGGAGATACGCAGTATTTT.